This is a list of T cell receptor beta chains from one sample in a study of T cell responses to AZD1222 COVID-19 vaccine. Measured with immunoSEQ multiplex PCR; TCRdb has only the in-frame clones, and not every one. The sample carries roughly 180,000 clones, 90% to 95% recorded once. Material: peripheral blood, obtained 28 days after the second AZD1222 dose. Receptor source: an adult who received the AZD1222 COVID-19 vaccine. Each CDR3 is given without its conserved first and last residue.

v_gene: TRBV19
j_gene: TRBJ2-2
CDR3aa: ASNPRTTRGTGELF

v_gene: TRBV30
j_gene: TRBJ2-1
CDR3aa: AWKGLVDEQF

v_gene: TRBV15
j_gene: TRBJ2-3
CDR3aa: ATSREGEDTQY

v_gene: TRBV30
j_gene: TRBJ1-5
CDR3aa: AWSLGRSYQPQH

v_gene: TRBV3-1/TRBV3-2
j_gene: TRBJ2-3
CDR3aa: ASSQDPAGSFLTDTQY

v_gene: TRBV2
j_gene: TRBJ1-1
CDR3aa: ASRVHWDRENTEAF

v_gene: TRBV18
j_gene: TRBJ2-7
CDR3aa: ASSPTDETALYEQY

v_gene: TRBV6-5
j_gene: TRBJ1-3
CDR3aa: ASSSSVGLFGNTIY

v_gene: TRBV19
j_gene: TRBJ1-1
CDR3aa: ASKWGMNTEAF

v_gene: TRBV19
j_gene: TRBJ1-6
CDR3aa: ASSWGGSYNSPLH

v_gene: TRBV7-7
j_gene: TRBJ2-1
CDR3aa: ASSLADLGQGGNEQF

v_gene: TRBV18
j_gene: TRBJ1-2
CDR3aa: ASSPTDYGYT

v_gene: TRBV30
j_gene: TRBJ2-7
CDR3aa: AWRRYYEQY

v_gene: TRBV4-1
j_gene: TRBJ1-5
CDR3aa: ASSRDRVDGNQPQH

v_gene: TRBV7-2
j_gene: TRBJ2-4
CDR3aa: ASSFSGGMAKNIQY

v_gene: TRBV4-1
j_gene: TRBJ1-2
CDR3aa: ASSQLFTGGAWGYT

v_gene: TRBV5-5
j_gene: TRBJ2-7
CDR3aa: ASSLRRGPGEQY

v_gene: TRBV5-1
j_gene: TRBJ2-3
CDR3aa: ASSLQGPDTQY

v_gene: TRBV7-8
j_gene: TRBJ1-2
CDR3aa: ASTRRSNPGQAYGYT

v_gene: TRBV3-1/TRBV3-2
j_gene: TRBJ2-7
CDR3aa: ASSQVRAEQY

v_gene: TRBV5-1
j_gene: TRBJ1-2
CDR3aa: ASSLAPRDYGYT

v_gene: TRBV18
j_gene: TRBJ2-4
CDR3aa: ASSPSLGTGIDRAKNIQY

v_gene: TRBV27
j_gene: TRBJ1-5
CDR3aa: ASSLRWDGNQPQH

v_gene: TRBV18
j_gene: TRBJ2-7
CDR3aa: ATSQAGGAVYEQY

v_gene: TRBV9
j_gene: TRBJ1-1
CDR3aa: ASSVGTGDGWEAF

v_gene: TRBV7-9
j_gene: TRBJ1-4
CDR3aa: ASSLAFGDEKLF

v_gene: TRBV5-4
j_gene: TRBJ2-5
CDR3aa: ASSLGLAGAETQY

v_gene: TRBV14
j_gene: TRBJ2-3
CDR3aa: ASSQDWVRSSTDTQY

v_gene: TRBV9
j_gene: TRBJ1-2
CDR3aa: ASSVTENYGYT

v_gene: TRBV3-1/TRBV3-2
j_gene: TRBJ2-7
CDR3aa: ASSGAYEQY

v_gene: TRBV5-4
j_gene: TRBJ2-3
CDR3aa: ASSGLAGGRTDTQY

v_gene: TRBV10-2
j_gene: TRBJ1-2
CDR3aa: ASSEHRKTYGYT

v_gene: TRBV5-1
j_gene: TRBJ1-1
CDR3aa: ASSLGGIRTEAF

v_gene: TRBV20-1
j_gene: TRBJ1-2
CDR3aa: SARGDVGYT

v_gene: TRBV6-6
j_gene: TRBJ1-5
CDR3aa: ASSLRQGFNQPQH

v_gene: TRBV15
j_gene: TRBJ1-1
CDR3aa: ATSRDRIPTNTEAF

v_gene: TRBV5-4
j_gene: TRBJ2-7
CDR3aa: ASSLAGSPYEQY

v_gene: TRBV19
j_gene: TRBJ1-1
CDR3aa: ASRRAGSMNTEAF

v_gene: TRBV5-1
j_gene: TRBJ1-6
CDR3aa: ASSPWDPTNSPLH

v_gene: TRBV6-6
j_gene: TRBJ1-5
CDR3aa: ASSYYAGNQPQH

v_gene: TRBV30
j_gene: TRBJ1-6
CDR3aa: AWSVWGAYSPLH

v_gene: TRBV5-5
j_gene: TRBJ2-2
CDR3aa: ASSLAQVQGTGELF

v_gene: TRBV11-2
j_gene: TRBJ1-6
CDR3aa: ASSPPFASPLH

v_gene: TRBV6-5
j_gene: TRBJ1-5
CDR3aa: ASSYGGPHQPQH

v_gene: TRBV6-1
j_gene: TRBJ1-1
CDR3aa: ASSEMGAYMNTEAF

v_gene: TRBV2
j_gene: TRBJ1-5
CDR3aa: ASSDLARGGYQPQH

v_gene: TRBV21-1
j_gene: TRBJ1-3
CDR3aa: ASRRGQVRSGNTIY

v_gene: TRBV9
j_gene: TRBJ1-2
CDR3aa: ASSGMGQENYGYT

v_gene: TRBV5-1
j_gene: TRBJ1-6
CDR3aa: ASSFLGQSNSPLH

v_gene: TRBV12-5
j_gene: TRBJ2-7
CDR3aa: ASGTNYEQY